This passage covers 30 T cell receptor beta chains from one sample sequenced in a study of T cells in Graves' hyperthyroidism and ophthalmopathy. Researchers took RNA transcripts and amplified the TCR beta CDR3 regions from them. First-round RT-PCR with HTBI primers amplified the TCR CDR3 region. In TCRdb, the multiplex PCR reads were re-called with MiXCR into one record per CDR3 protein. The profile shows 560,000 or so distinct CDR3 sequences, just under 20% of them singletons. Sequencing was done on a sample of blood. The receptors shown here come from a man aged 40-49 years with Graves' ophthalmopathy.

The chain couples TRBV19 to TRBJ2-1; D tentatively fits TRBD1 or TRBD2 (5 bases each). Trimming removed 7 bases at V and 8 bases at J, with 24 bases between. The CDR3 is 16 amino acids. In germline, CDR1 is LNHDA, CDR2 SQIVND (reference sequence). This CDR3 reads CASTLTGASPWDEQFF. The DNA for the CDR3 is TGTGCCAGTACTCTAACCGGGGCTTCCCCTTGGGATGAGCAGTTCTTC.

V is TRBV24-1 and J is TRBJ1-4; D unresolved. This CDR3 is 13 amino acids long. Trimming stripped 2 bases from V and 6 bases from J, with 6 bases between. Germline-derived CDR1 and CDR2 are KGHDR and SFDVKD. The CDR3: CATSDYRDEKLFF. The CDR3 DNA reads TGTGCCACCAGTGATTATCGAGATGAAAAACTGTTTTTT.

The V and J genes are TRBV30 and TRBJ2-7, with D hard to call. Trimming pared 0 bases from V and 2 bases from J, leaving 5 bases between. The CDR3 totals 12 residues. Germline V CDR1 and CDR2: GTSNPN, SVGIG (reference sequence). CDR3 sequence: CAWSVSTYEQYF. The DNA for the CDR3 is TGTGCCTGGAGTGTATCTACCTACGAGCAGTACTTC.

This clonotype was seen more than once but under ten times. The J gene is TRBJ2-1, the V gene TRBV5-1; 10 bases fit TRBD2. The CDR3 sequence is 18 residues long. Germline lookup yields CDR1 SGHRS and CDR2 YFSETQ. V lost 2 bases, J lost 0 bases, and 8 bases stayed unmatched. CDR3 sequence reads: CASSFLAGAFSSYNEQFF. The CDR3 region has the DNA TGCGCCAGCAGCTTTCTAGCGGGGGCTTTTAGCTCCTACAATGAGCAGTTCTTC.

The chain carries TRBV12-3 or TRBV12-4 and TRBJ1-2, with a weak D call TRBD1 (5 bases). The CDR3 length is 15 residues. V dropped 6 bases and J dropped 2 bases, with 16 bases sitting between them. The CDR3 DNA reads as TGTGCCAGCAGGCTAGCCGGGGCAATGAACTATGGCTACACCTTC. It translates to CASRLAGAMNYGYTF.

This clonotype appeared many times. The V gene is TRBV7-2, the J gene TRBJ2-1; 12 bases fit TRBD2. CDR3 size: 17 residues. With 1 base clipped from V and 8 bases from J, the junction kept 9 bases outside the gene matches. Per the germline V gene, CDR1 is SGHTA and CDR2 is FQGNSA. The CDR3 sequence is CASSLGLLAGGGHEQFF. CDR3 nucleotides: TGTGCCAGCAGCTTAGGTCTCCTAGCGGGAGGGGGACATGAGCAGTTCTTC.

This clonotype has more than one count but fewer than ten. V gene TRBV30 combines with J gene TRBJ2-7, with D tentatively TRBD1 or TRBD2 (5 bases each). The V gene lost 5 bases and the J gene lost 7 bases, with 15 bases spanning the gap. This CDR3 contains 12 residues. Germline lookup yields CDR1 GTSNPN and CDR2 SVGIG (reference sequence). The CDR3 coding sequence is TGTGCCTGGTCAAGGGGAGCTACGGAGCAGTACTTC. This gives the protein CAWSRGATEQYF.

DNA for the CDR3: TGTGCCAGCAGTTTACAACAGGGCTCCGAGCAGTACTTC. Protein product: CASSLQQGSEQYF. This chain joins TRBV12-3 or TRBV12-4 and TRBJ2-7, with D maybe TRBD1 (6 bases). This CDR3 comprises 13 residues. V was clipped by 2 bases and J by 6 bases, with 11 bases between them.

There are many counts of this clonotype. The chain uses TRBV3-1 and TRBJ2-1, with a weak D call TRBD2 (6 bases). Per germline, CDR1 LGHDT and CDR2 YNNKEL (reference sequence). V lost 2 bases and J 6 bases, leaving 11 bases between the germline ends. This CDR3 is 14 amino acids long. This CDR3 is CASSQKGTLNEQFF. CDR3 nucleotides: TGTGCCAGCAGCCAAAAAGGGACTCTCAATGAGCAGTTCTTC.

This clonotype was found a few times. The chain uses TRBV20-1 and TRBJ2-1; D unclear. V was clipped by 1 base and J by 7 bases, with 11 bases between them. This CDR3 spans 13 amino acids. Germline CDR1 and CDR2: DFQATT and SNEGSKA (reference sequence). The CDR3 sequence: CSARATRLNEQFF. CDR3 nucleotides: TGCAGTGCTAGAGCCACGAGACTGAATGAGCAGTTCTTC.

The chain couples TRBV20-1 to TRBJ2-2, with 8 bases matching TRBD1. After removal of 6 bases from V and 5 bases from J, the junction contained 11 bases not matched to a gene. CDR1 and CDR2 (germline): DFQATT, SNEGSKA (reference sequence). This CDR3 has 15 residues. CDR3 residues: CSAPGPGGFTGELFF. CDR3 DNA sequence: TGCAGTGCACCCGGGCCAGGGGGCTTTACCGGGGAGCTGTTTTTT.

In its sample, this clonotype was seen a few times. The genes are TRBV7-6 and TRBJ2-2; perhaps D is TRBD1 or TRBD2 (5 bases each). Germline CDR1 SGHVS, CDR2 FNYEAQ. This CDR3 is built from 16 residues. Between the trimmed V and J ends, which lost 5 bases and 1 base, there was a span of 14 bases. The CDR3 spells CASSAPRGVNTGELFF. The CDR3 nucleotides read TGTGCCAGCAGCGCCCCCCGGGGCGTGAACACCGGGGAGCTGTTTTTT.

This clonotype has more than one count but fewer than ten. The chain joins TRBV28 to TRBJ1-2; TRBD1 is a possible D gene (5 bases). V lost 1 base to trimming and J lost 8 bases, with 20 bases between them. Germline CDR1 and CDR2: MDHEN and SYDVKM. The CDR3 extends over 16 amino acids. CDR3 bases: TGTGCCAGCAGTTTATTAATGGGGCAGGCCCTCCGAGGCTACACCTTC. This sequence encodes CASSLLMGQALRGYTF.

This clonotype was observed a handful of times. A much larger clone lies a single base off, so this may be a read error. CDR3 coding DNA: TGTGCCAGCAGCGTGAACACCGGGGAGCTGTTTTTT. Its protein product is CASSVNTGELFF. The chain combines TRBV9 with TRBJ2-2, with D hard to call. CDR1 is SGDLS and CDR2 is YYNGEE in the germline V gene. V was cut by 2 bases and J by 1 base, with 0 bases left in between. The CDR3 spans 12 residues.

This clonotype was recorded at least ten times. The chain uses TRBV3-1 and TRBJ1-1; D ambiguous. This CDR3 has 13 amino acids. The germline V gene encodes CDR1 LGHDT and CDR2 YNNKEL (reference sequence). V was cut by 2 bases and J by 1 base, with 5 bases left in between. The CDR3 region has the DNA TGTGCCAGCAGCCAAAGTTGGAACACTGAAGCTTTCTTT. Amino acid sequence: CASSQSWNTEAFF. Drawing the rest from reference TRBV3-1 and TRBJ1-1, the complete variable domain is DTAVSQTPKYLVTQMGNDKSIKCEQNLGHDTMYWYKQDSKKFLKIMFSYNNKELIINETVPNRFSPKSPDKAHLNLHINSLELGDSAVYFCASSQSWNTEAFFGQGTRLTVV.

This chain connects TRBV7-9 to TRBJ2-5; D remains unclear. The V end was cut by 2 bases, the J end by 3 bases, with 7 bases between. The CDR3 sequence is 13 residues long. Looked up from germline, CDR1 is SEHNR and CDR2 is FQNEAQ (reference sequence). The CDR3: CASSLFSKETQYF. The CDR3 region has the DNA TGTGCCAGCAGCTTATTTAGTAAAGAGACCCAGTACTTC.

This clonotype has a handful of counts. The genes are TRBV6-2 or TRBV6-3 and TRBJ1-2; perhaps TRBD1 as D (5 bases). Looked up from germline, CDR1 is MNHEY and CDR2 is SVGEGT. The CDR3 consists of 14 residues. The V gene lost 6 bases and the J gene lost 4 bases, with 15 bases spanning the gap. CDR3 coding DNA: TGTGCCAGCAGGGGACGGACGGTCGTCTATGGCTACACCTTC. Translation: CASRGRTVVYGYTF.

In nucleotides, the CDR3 is TGTGCCTGGTTCGGGGGTGGCTACACCTTC. Residues: CAWFGGGYTF. This chain joins TRBV30 and TRBJ1-2; tentative D call: TRBD1 (5 bases). V lost 5 bases and J 7 bases, leaving 8 bases between the germline ends. The CDR3 loop spans 10 amino acids. CDR1 GTSNPN and CDR2 SVGIG come from the germline V gene (reference sequence).

This clonotype has only one observation. The chain carries TRBV6-1 and TRBJ2-7; tentative D call: TRBD1 (6 bases). This CDR3 has 15 amino acids. Germline lookup yields CDR1 MNHNS and CDR2 SASEGT. Trimming stripped 7 bases from V and 0 bases from J, with 16 bases between. This CDR3 is CASIVGQGSSYEQYF. The CDR3 DNA follows: TGTGCCAGCATAGTTGGCCAGGGGAGCTCCTACGAGCAGTACTTC.

This clonotype appeared a few times. This chain connects TRBV18 to TRBJ2-1; D call uncertain. The CDR3 is made up of 16 amino acids. Germline-derived CDR1 and CDR2 are KGHSH and LQKENI. Trimming removed 2 bases from V and 0 bases from J, with 11 bases in between. The CDR3 DNA is TGTGCCAGCTCACCAACGCAACAGATCTCCTACAATGAGCAGTTCTTC. Residues: CASSPTQQISYNEQFF.

The chain recombines TRBV10-3 with TRBJ2-7, with 8 bases aligning to TRBD2. CDR1 and CDR2 (germline): ENHRY, SYGVKD. The CDR3 covers 15 residues. With V trimmed by 3 bases and J by 0 bases, 4 bases remained unmatched. Here the CDR3 DNA reads TGTGCCATCAGTGATTACCTAGCGGGCTCCTACGAGCAGTACTTC. The encoded protein is CAISDYLAGSYEQYF.

In its sample, this clonotype was seen many times. The chain combines TRBV29-1 with TRBJ1-1, with D perhaps TRBD1 (6 bases). The ends were cut back, 1 base at V and 4 bases at J, with 13 bases in the middle. CDR1 SQVTM and CDR2 ANQGSEA come from the germline V gene. CDR3 length: 14 residues. CDR3 protein: CSVEVTGAGTEAFF. DNA for the CDR3: TGCAGCGTTGAAGTTACGGGGGCAGGCACTGAAGCTTTCTTT.

This chain links TRBV30 with TRBJ1-3; possible D gene TRBD1, 6 bases. The germline gives CDR1 GTSNPN, CDR2 SVGIG (reference sequence). CDR3 length equals 15 residues. Trimming removed 3 bases at V and 0 bases at J, with 12 bases between. Written as DNA, the CDR3 is TGTGCCTGGAGCAGGGGACTCTTCTCTGGAAACACCATATATTTT. Translated: CAWSRGLFSGNTIYF.

The genes are TRBV12-3 or TRBV12-4 and TRBJ1-5; no clear D. Trimming took off 3 bases at V and 12 bases at J, with 15 bases between the two ends. The CDR3 extends over 13 amino acids. The CDR3 DNA reads TGTGCCAGCAGTTTTGGGGTGGAGGTGCACCAGCATTTT. This encodes CASSFGVEVHQHF.

This clonotype was seen at least ten times. The V and J genes are TRBV20-1 and TRBJ2-3; weak D call: TRBD1 (5 bases). Trimming shortened V by 2 bases and J by 0 bases, and 9 bases separated the two germline ends. This CDR3 contains 14 residues. Germline CDR1 is DFQATT and CDR2 is SNEGSKA (reference sequence). The CDR3 protein is CSARMGQSTDTQYF. DNA for the CDR3: TGCAGTGCTAGAATGGGGCAGAGCACAGATACGCAGTATTTT.

The chain uses TRBV15 and TRBJ2-6; D remains ambiguous. Per the germline V gene, CDR1 is LNHNV and CDR2 is YYDKDF (reference sequence). The V end lost 3 bases, the J end lost 13 bases, and 10 bases lay between the germline ends. This CDR3 has 12 amino acids. The CDR3 is CATSSSPGVLTF. DNA for the CDR3: TGTGCCACCAGCAGTTCCCCTGGGGTCCTGACTTTC.

This clonotype was observed a handful of times. The genes are TRBV20-1 and TRBJ1-2; D ambiguous. In germline, CDR1 is DFQATT, CDR2 SNEGSKA (reference sequence). The CDR3 covers 11 residues. V lost 3 bases and J 7 bases, leaving 9 bases between the germline ends. In DNA, the CDR3 is TGCAGTGCTAGTAGGGATCGTGGCTACACCTTC. As protein: CSASRDRGYTF.

A note on this clonotype: This may be a read error, as it is one base from a much larger clone. The CDR3: CASSLVLAGGEETQYF. Here the CDR3 DNA reads TGTGCCAGCAGCTTAGTACTAGCGGGGGGTGAAGAGACGCAGTATTTT. The V and J genes are TRBV7-2 and TRBJ2-3, with 12 bases fitting TRBD2. V trimming: 1 base; J trimming: 9 bases; junction bases outside the gene matches: 8. The CDR3 totals 16 residues. Germline CDR1 is SGHTA and CDR2 is FQGNSA.

This chain links TRBV30 with TRBJ1-1, with TRBD1 matching over 9 bases. Per germline, CDR1 GTSNPN and CDR2 SVGIG (reference sequence). The CDR3 runs 16 residues. V dropped 3 bases and J dropped 4; count of bases not matched to a gene: 12. As DNA, the CDR3 is TGTGCCTGGAGGGGGACAGGGAAGGGGTCGGGCACTGAAGCTTTCTTT. It specifies CAWRGTGKGSGTEAFF.

This clonotype has ten or more counts. The J gene is TRBJ1-1, the V gene TRBV28; possibly TRBD1 for D (6 bases). Trimming removed 10 bases from V and 0 bases from J, with 15 bases in between. The CDR3 extends over 14 amino acids. Per germline, CDR1 MDHEN and CDR2 SYDVKM. This CDR3 reads CATTRAGVNTEAFF. The CDR3 DNA sequence: TGTGCCACCACAAGGGCAGGGGTGAACACTGAAGCTTTCTTT.